Listed here are 24 T cell receptor beta chains from one sample, sequenced in a study of blood T cells in healthy people across ages. Then a second PCR, running about 6 to 12 cycles, was carried out with a sample-barcoded 5' primer and a J-beta primer mix. TCRdb reanalysed the 5' RACE reads using MiXCR and keeps one entry per CDR3 protein. The top ten clones hold roughly 17% of a sample with some 790,000 distinct CDR3 sequences, about 28% of them seen once. The sample taken for sequencing was blood. Receptors originate from a woman aged 80 or over in good health.

This sequence joins TRBV13 and TRBJ2-5; 12 bases match TRBD2. CDR1 is PRHDT, CDR2 FYEKMQ, per germline (reference sequence). The CDR3 is 14 amino acids. The ends lost 5 bases at V and 11 bases at J; junction bases unmatched: 9. In DNA, the CDR3 is TGTGCCAGCAGCCTGACTAGCGGGAGAGATGAGCAGTACTTC. This codes for CASSLTSGRDEQYF.

This chain joins TRBV2 and TRBJ1-1, with D unclear. Trimming took 8 bases from V and 0 from J, leaving 13 bases between them. The CDR3 covers 14 residues. Germline values: CDR1 SNHLY, CDR2 FYNNEI. The CDR3 sequence: CASGREGLNTEAFF. In DNA form, the CDR3 reads TGTGCCAGCGGGAGGGAAGGGTTGAACACTGAAGCTTTCTTT.

The V and J genes are TRBV4-1 and TRBJ2-2; a possible D gene is TRBD2 (5 bases). Trimming left V 1 base short and J 4 bases short, with 13 bases between. Germline CDR1 and CDR2: MGHRA and YSYEKL. The CDR3 loop spans 16 amino acids. Here the CDR3 DNA reads TGCGCCAGCAGCCAAGTGTTATCAGCGGTCACCGGGGAGCTGTTTTTT. It is translated as CASSQVLSAVTGELFF.

This clonotype was detected only a few times. This rearrangement joins TRBV6-6 to TRBJ1-2, with D tentatively TRBD1 (6 bases). CDR1 MNHNY and CDR2 SVGAGI come from the germline V gene (reference sequence). This CDR3 is 13 amino acids long. The V and J ends lost 8 bases and 8 bases respectively, with 18 bases between them. CDR3 protein: CASGSWGAGGYTF. As DNA, the CDR3 is TGTGCCAGCGGTTCCTGGGGGGCGGGCGGCTACACCTTC.

The genes are TRBV20-1 and TRBJ1-5; weak D call: TRBD1 (6 bases). The germline gives CDR1 DFQATT, CDR2 SNEGSKA (reference sequence). Trimming cost V 5 bases and J 5 bases, with 16 bases left between them. The CDR3 sequence is 14 residues long. The CDR3 region is CSARGTNIDQPQHF. In nucleotides, the CDR3 is TGCAGTGCTCGCGGGACAAACATCGATCAGCCCCAGCATTTT.

The sample holds a few counts of this clonotype. The chain links TRBV19 to TRBJ1-5; 7 bases match TRBD1. Trimming removed 5 bases from V and 0 bases from J; junction bases left unmatched: 13. This CDR3 contains 18 residues. The germline CDR1 and CDR2 sequences are LNHDA and SQIVND (reference sequence). The CDR3 DNA reads as TGTGCCAGTAGTCTCTCTGCAATTACAGGGGTTAGCAATCAGCCCCAGCATTTT. Its protein is CASSLSAITGVSNQPQHF.

This clonotype was found many times. J is TRBJ2-3 and V is TRBV7-9; D remains ambiguous. Germline V gene lookup returns CDR1 SEHNR and CDR2 FQNEAQ (reference sequence). Trimming pared 5 bases from V and 6 bases from J, leaving 9 bases between. The CDR3 totals 12 residues. CDR3 sequence: CASSQRKDTQYF. The DNA of the CDR3 is TGTGCCAGCAGCCAACGCAAGGATACGCAGTATTTT.

This clonotype has at least ten counts. The chain combines TRBV20-1 with TRBJ1-2; 7 bases line up with TRBD1. Losses at the gene ends were 3 bases for V and 4 bases for J; bases not matched to a gene: 8. The CDR3 extends over 14 amino acids. CDR1 is DFQATT and CDR2 is SNEGSKA in the germline V gene (reference sequence). The CDR3 is CSAREGARSYGYTF. The DNA for the CDR3 is TGCAGTGCTAGGGAGGGGGCGCGGAGCTATGGCTACACCTTC.

This chain joins TRBV9 and TRBJ2-3; possibly TRBD2 for D (6 bases). V lost 2 bases and J lost 3, with 10 bases in between. Per the germline V gene, CDR1 is SGDLS and CDR2 is YYNGEE. The CDR3 is 14 residues long. Here the CDR3 reads CASSVEGRTDTQYF. As DNA, the CDR3 is TGTGCCAGCAGCGTGGAGGGAAGGACAGATACGCAGTATTTT.

This clonotype was seen more than once but under ten times. V is TRBV20-1 and J is TRBJ1-4; no definite D call. CDR3 length: 16 amino acids. The germline CDR1 and CDR2 sequences are DFQATT and SNEGSKA (reference sequence). V lost 0 bases, J lost 5 bases, and 16 bases lay in between. The CDR3 DNA reads TGCAGTGCTAGAGAATTGGGGAGAGGTACGAATGAAAAACTGTTTTTT. Protein product: CSARELGRGTNEKLFF.

J is TRBJ2-7 and V is TRBV18; possible D gene TRBD1, 5 bases. Deletions cut 3 bases from V and 2 bases from J, with 14 bases between. The CDR3 runs 15 residues. The V gene's germline CDR1 is KGHSH and CDR2 LQKENI. Written as DNA, the CDR3 is TGTGCCAGCTCACCGATATCCGGACATACCTACGAGCAGTACTTC. Translated, it gives CASSPISGHTYEQYF. Full variable domain (outside the CDR3, taken from reference TRBV18 and TRBJ2-7): NAGVMQNPRHLVRRRGQEARLRCSPMKGHSHVYWYRQLPEEGLKFMVYLQKENIIDESGMPKERFSAEFPKEGPSILRIQQVVRGDSAAYFCASSPISGHTYEQYFGPGTRLTVT.

Many counts were recorded for this clonotype. The CDR3 loop is CAISADRGSLNTEAFF. CDR3 sequence (DNA): TGTGCCATCAGCGCGGACAGGGGGTCTTTGAACACTGAAGCTTTCTTT. This sequence joins TRBV10-3 and TRBJ1-1, with 10 nucleotides matching TRBD1. With V trimmed by 6 bases and J by 0 bases, 7 bases remained unmatched. CDR3 length equals 16 residues. CDR1 is ENHRY and CDR2 is SYGVKD in the germline V gene.

J is TRBJ1-2 and V is TRBV20-1, with TRBD1 matching over 9 bases. The V segment lost 0 bases and the J segment 8 bases; nucleotides outside the gene matches: 7. Germline-derived CDR1 and CDR2 are DFQATT and SNEGSKA (reference sequence). CDR3 length: 14 amino acids. CDR3 nucleotide sequence: TGCAGTGCTAGAGATACGGGACAGGGCAGCGGCTACACCTTC. Protein: CSARDTGQGSGYTF.

V gene TRBV29-1 combines with J gene TRBJ1-2; D remains unclear. The CDR3 has 10 amino acids. Trimming left V 7 bases short and J 7 bases short, with 10 bases between. Germline CDR1 SQVTM, CDR2 ANQGSEA. The chain's CDR3 is CSAVGGGYTF. The CDR3 DNA sequence: TGCAGCGCCGTGGGAGGTGGCTACACCTTC.

Comment on this clonotype: A read error is possible here, since a much larger clone lies one base away. The chain couples TRBV6-1 to TRBJ2-3; D is ambiguous. Germline V gene lookup returns CDR1 MNHNS and CDR2 SASEGT. The CDR3 runs to 13 residues. The CDR3 DNA sequence: TGTGCCGGCAGCCACATACGCACAGATACGCAGTATTTT. This translates into CAGSHIRTDTQYF.

J is TRBJ2-5 and V is TRBV19, with 10 bases identical to TRBD2. From germline, CDR1 is LNHDA and CDR2 SQIVND (reference sequence). The CDR3 is 15 residues long. Trimming at V came to 4 bases and at J to 2 bases, leaving 4 bases not matched to a gene. The CDR3 region has the DNA TGTGCCAGTAGTAAGGTACTAGCGGGGCAAGAGACCCAGTACTTC. It codes for CASSKVLAGQETQYF.

DNA for the CDR3: TGTGCCAGCAGCGTAGGTGTATCGGGGACAGCCCTTCAAGAGACCCCGTACTTC. Protein product: CASSVGVSGTALQETPYF. The V call is TRBV9, the J call TRBJ2-7; 7 bases align to TRBD1. Germline V gene sequence: CDR1 SGDLS, CDR2 YYNGEE. The CDR3 length is 18 residues. J lost 12 bases, V lost 0 bases, and 24 bases had no gene match.

This clonotype was seen a handful of times. The V and J genes are TRBV28 and TRBJ2-7; 7 bases match TRBD2. The germline V gene has CDR1 MDHEN and CDR2 SYDVKM. This CDR3 comprises 15 residues. J lost 0 bases, V lost 7 bases, and 9 bases had no gene match. CDR3 sequence (DNA): TGTGCCAGCACCCTGGGGGGGGTTAGCTCCTACGAGCAGTACTTC. It specifies CASTLGGVSSYEQYF.

In regard to this clonotype: A much more abundant neighbour one base away suggests this may be a read error. The V call is TRBV27, the J call TRBJ1-1; 9 bases agree with TRBD1. J was trimmed by 0 bases and V by 9 bases; bases with no gene match: 8. CDR1 MNHEY and CDR2 SMNVEV come from the germline V gene (reference sequence). The CDR3 covers 15 residues. In nucleotides, the CDR3 is TGTGCCAGAAGCGACAGGGGGGGTTTGAACACTGAAGCTTTCTTT. Translating gives CARSDRGGLNTEAFF.

This clonotype turned up a few times. This may come from a read error, since a much larger clone is one base off. The chain has TRBV5-5 and TRBJ2-1; tentatively, D is TRBD2 (5 bases). The CDR3 runs 14 residues. Germline V gene lookup returns CDR1 SGHKS and CDR2 YYEKEE (reference sequence). DNA for the CDR3: TGTGCCGGCAGCTTGGACTTTTTCTACAATGAGCAGTTCTTC. It yields the protein CAGSLDFFYNEQFF.

This clonotype was seen ten or more times. V is TRBV29-1 and J is TRBJ2-3; 9 nucleotides match TRBD2. V lost 3 bases to trimming and J lost 3 bases; unmatched junction nucleotides: 7. The CDR3 extends over 15 amino acids. Per germline, CDR1 SQVTM and CDR2 ANQGSEA. CDR3 loop: CSVDRPSGATDTQYF. The CDR3 nucleotides are TGCAGCGTTGACCGGCCTAGCGGGGCAACAGATACGCAGTATTTT.

This clonotype came up many times. This chain joins TRBV3-1 and TRBJ2-5, with TRBD1 matching 7 bases. After removal of 3 bases from V and 5 bases from J, the junction contained 6 bases not matched to a gene. The germline V gene has CDR1 LGHDT and CDR2 YNNKEL (reference sequence). The CDR3 contains 14 residues. The CDR3 is CASSHRQGPETQYF. The CDR3 nucleotides are TGTGCCAGCAGCCACCGACAGGGCCCCGAGACCCAGTACTTC.

J is TRBJ2-6 and V is TRBV20-1; D remains ambiguous. The germline V gene has CDR1 DFQATT and CDR2 SNEGSKA (reference sequence). The CDR3 sequence is 18 residues long. V was trimmed by 0 bases and J by 0 bases, leaving 15 bases between them. Written as DNA, the CDR3 is TGCAGTGCTAGAGAAACAGCTCAAATGGGCTCTGGGGCCAACGTCCTGACTTTC. Its translation: CSARETAQMGSGANVLTF.

With regard to this clonotype: The junction differs from germline at one of its ends, possibly a read error. The chain couples TRBV6-6 to TRBJ1-6, with D unresolved. In germline, CDR1 is MNHNY, CDR2 SVGAGI (reference sequence). The CDR3 has 12 amino acids. CDR3 in amino acids: CASSSGTSSLHF. The CDR3 coding sequence is TGTGCCAGCAGTTCGGGTACTTCATCCCTCCACTTT.